This T cell receptor beta chain was documented in a study of shared clonotypes between healthy human individuals. Whole-study results and caveats: With a few donors compared, around 5% of naive CD4 clonotypes were shared.

The table came from immunoSEQ multiplex PCR; TCRdb's copy has only in-frame clones and leaves some out. The table records millions of clones, about 92% of them present only once. A note on this clone: No antigen is known for it.

Germline trimming cut 1 base from V and 6 bases from J; bases unmatched to any gene: 5. CDR1 and CDR2 from the germline V gene are KGHSH and LQKENI. This CDR3 comprises 15 residues. Partitioning of CD4+ cells yielded a CD45RA+ naive subset and a CD45RA-negative memory subset. The source of this sequence is a man aged 18 to 29 in good health. The sample was naive CD4+ T cells sorted from blood. Subset noted: CD45RA+ positively selected. V gene TRBV18 combines with J gene TRBJ2-7, with 11 bases matching TRBD2. The CDR3 here is CASSPLAGGLREQYF. The CDR3 region has the DNA TGTGCCAGCTCACCACTAGCGGGAGGGTTACGCGAGCAGTACTTC.